This TCR beta chain was sequenced during a study of T cell changes during pregnancy in multiple sclerosis. CDR1 MNHNY and CDR2 SVGAGI come from the germline V gene (reference sequence). CDR3 length: 12 amino acids. Trimming left V 4 bases short and J 14 bases short, with 17 bases between. The repertoire was sequenced with immunoSEQ multiplex PCR; TCRdb's copy has only in-frame clones and lacks some. The table records about 80,000 clones, around 90% of them present only once. This clonotype originated in a female donor with multiple sclerosis, enrolled in a pregnancy study. The material was peripheral blood, obtained before pregnancy. This chain connects TRBV6-6 to TRBJ1-2; D is unresolved. The CDR3 is CASSSTGNSITF. CDR3 coding DNA: TGTGCCAGCAGTTCCACGGGGAATAGTATAACCTTC.